The entry below describes one TCR beta chain. Some clones are missing from TCRdb's copy, which holds only in-frame ones; the method was immunoSEQ multiplex PCR. This sample carries 95,000 or so clones, 85% to 95% of them seen once, and the ten largest clones take roughly 0.34%. These data are taken from a study of technical replicates of blood from several donors. Sequenced: T cells isolated from PBMCs. The origin of this receptor is a human donor in good health.

Here the CDR3 DNA reads TGTGCCAGCAGCCCTGGGGGACTAGCGGTCACAGATACGCAGTATTTT. Encoded protein: CASSPGGLAVTDTQYF. V usage is TRBV7-3 and J usage is TRBJ2-3; 11 bases line up with TRBD2. J was trimmed by 2 bases and V by 5 bases; bases with no gene match: 6. This CDR3 region has 16 residues. Germline V gene sequence: CDR1 SGHTA, CDR2 FQGTGA.